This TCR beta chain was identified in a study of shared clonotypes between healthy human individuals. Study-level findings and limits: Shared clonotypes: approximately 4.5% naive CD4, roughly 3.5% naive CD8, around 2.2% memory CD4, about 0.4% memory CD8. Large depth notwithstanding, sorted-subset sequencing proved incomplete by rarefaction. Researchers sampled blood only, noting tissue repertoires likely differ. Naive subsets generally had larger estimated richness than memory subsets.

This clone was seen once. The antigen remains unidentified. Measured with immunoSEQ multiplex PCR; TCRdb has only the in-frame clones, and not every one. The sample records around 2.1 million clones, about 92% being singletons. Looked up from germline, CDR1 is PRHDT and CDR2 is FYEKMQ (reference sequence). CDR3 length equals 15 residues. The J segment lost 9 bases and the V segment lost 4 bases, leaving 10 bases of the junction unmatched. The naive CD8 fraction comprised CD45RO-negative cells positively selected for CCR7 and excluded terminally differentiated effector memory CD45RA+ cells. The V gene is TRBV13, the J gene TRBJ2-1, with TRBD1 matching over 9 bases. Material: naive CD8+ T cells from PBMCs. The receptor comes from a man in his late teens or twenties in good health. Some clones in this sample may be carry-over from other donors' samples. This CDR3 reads CASSSPRGTGFEQFF. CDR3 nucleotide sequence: TGTGCCAGCAGCTCTCCTCGGGGGACAGGGTTTGAGCAGTTCTTC.